This T cell receptor beta chain originates from a study of cytomegalovirus exposure and HLA in healthy donors. The study, taken as a whole, reports: Information on immune exposure was restricted to one variable (CMV serostatus).

Primers included in the PCR were 60 Vbeta and 13 Jbeta primers. Data came from immunoSEQ multiplex PCR; TCRdb stores just in-frame clones and leaves some out. The sample lists 150,000 to 200,000 clones; roughly 73% were seen once. Regarding this clone: Its target is unknown.

CDR3 size: 16 residues. V lost 1 base and J 3 bases, leaving 16 bases between the germline ends. Germline-derived CDR1 and CDR2 are LNHNV and YYDKDF (reference sequence). This TCR was sampled from a woman aged 25 to 39 in good health and CMV-seronegative. V gene TRBV15 combines with J gene TRBJ2-7, with no clear D. The sample consisted of PBMCs. CDR3 loop: CATSRVFIQNGYEQYF. CDR3 nucleotides: TGTGCCACCAGCAGAGTGTTTATCCAAAACGGCTACGAGCAGTACTTC. Variable domain in full (rest from reference TRBV15 and TRBJ2-7): DAMVIQNPRYQVTQFGKPVTLSCSQTLNHNVMYWYQQKSSQAPKLLFHYYDKDFNNEADTPDNFQSRRPNTSFCFLDIRSPGLGDTAMYLCATSRVFIQNGYEQYFGPGTRLTVT.